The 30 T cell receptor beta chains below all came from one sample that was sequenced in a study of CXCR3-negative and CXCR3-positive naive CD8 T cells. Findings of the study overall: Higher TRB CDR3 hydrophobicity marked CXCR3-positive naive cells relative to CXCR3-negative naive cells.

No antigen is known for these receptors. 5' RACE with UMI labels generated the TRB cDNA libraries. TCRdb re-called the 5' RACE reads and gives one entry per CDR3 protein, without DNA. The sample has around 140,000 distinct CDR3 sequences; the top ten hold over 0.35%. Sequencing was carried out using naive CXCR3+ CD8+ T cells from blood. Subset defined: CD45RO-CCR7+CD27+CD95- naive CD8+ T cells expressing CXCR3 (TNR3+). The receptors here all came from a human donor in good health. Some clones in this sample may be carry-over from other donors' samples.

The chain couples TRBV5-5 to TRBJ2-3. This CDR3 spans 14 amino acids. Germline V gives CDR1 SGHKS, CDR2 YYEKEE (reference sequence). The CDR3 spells CASSFSRLADTQYF.

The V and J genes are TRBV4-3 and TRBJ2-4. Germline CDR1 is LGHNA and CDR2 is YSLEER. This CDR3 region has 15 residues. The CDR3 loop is CASSRSRGAKNIQYF.

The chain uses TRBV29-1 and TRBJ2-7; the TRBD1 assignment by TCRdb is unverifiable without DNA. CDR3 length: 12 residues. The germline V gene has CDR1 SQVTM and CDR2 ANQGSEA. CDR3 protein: CSVSGPDVEQYF.

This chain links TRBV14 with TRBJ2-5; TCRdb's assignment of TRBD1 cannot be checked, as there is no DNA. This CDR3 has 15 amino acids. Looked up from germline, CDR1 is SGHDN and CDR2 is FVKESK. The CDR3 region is CASSQEGTWGETQYF.

CDR3 residues: CASSPNPGIAGGPERDTQYF. The chain links TRBV5-1 to TRBJ2-3; as DNA is missing, the TRBD2 call by TCRdb cannot be tested. The CDR3 sequence is 20 residues long. Germline values: CDR1 SGHRS, CDR2 YFSETQ.

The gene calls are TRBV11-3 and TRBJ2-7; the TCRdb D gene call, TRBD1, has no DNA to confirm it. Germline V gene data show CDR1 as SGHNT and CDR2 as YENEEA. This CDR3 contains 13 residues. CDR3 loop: CASSTRQGDEQYF.

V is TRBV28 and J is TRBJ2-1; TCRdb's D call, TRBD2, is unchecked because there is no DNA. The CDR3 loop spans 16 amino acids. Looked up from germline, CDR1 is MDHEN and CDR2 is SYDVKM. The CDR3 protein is CASSLLGASGSLEQFF.

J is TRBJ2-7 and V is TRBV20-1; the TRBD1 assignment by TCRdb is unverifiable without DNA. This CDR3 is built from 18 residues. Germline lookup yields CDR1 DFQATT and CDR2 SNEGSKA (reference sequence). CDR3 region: CSARDRDAVSHRGYEQYF.

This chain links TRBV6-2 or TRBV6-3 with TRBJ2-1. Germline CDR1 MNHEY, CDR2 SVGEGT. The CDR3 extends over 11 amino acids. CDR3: CASSYWDEQFF.

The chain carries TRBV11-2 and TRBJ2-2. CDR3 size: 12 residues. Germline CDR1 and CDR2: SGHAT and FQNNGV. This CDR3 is CASSLAGGELFF.

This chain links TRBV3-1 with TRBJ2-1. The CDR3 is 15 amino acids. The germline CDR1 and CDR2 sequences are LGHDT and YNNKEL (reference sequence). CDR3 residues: CASSQDATLGNEQFF.

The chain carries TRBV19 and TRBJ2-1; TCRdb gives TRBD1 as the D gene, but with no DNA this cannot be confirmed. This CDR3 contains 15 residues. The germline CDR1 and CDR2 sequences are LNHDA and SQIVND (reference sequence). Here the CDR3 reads CASSSSRGRNNEQFF.

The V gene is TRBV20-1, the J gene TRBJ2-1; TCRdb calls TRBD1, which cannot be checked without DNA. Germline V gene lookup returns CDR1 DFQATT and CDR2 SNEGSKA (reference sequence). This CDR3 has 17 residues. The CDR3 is CSARDLAGASSYNEQFF.

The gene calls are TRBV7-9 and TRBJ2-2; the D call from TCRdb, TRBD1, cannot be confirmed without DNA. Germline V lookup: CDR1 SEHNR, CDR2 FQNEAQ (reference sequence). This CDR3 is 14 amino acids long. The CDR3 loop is CASGTDPNTGELFF. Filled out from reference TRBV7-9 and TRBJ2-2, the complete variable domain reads DTGVSQNPRHKITKRGQNVTFRCDPISEHNRLYWYRQTLGQGPEFLTYFQNEAQLEKSRLLSDRFSAERPKGSFSTLEIQRTEQGDSAMYLCASGTDPNTGELFFGEGSRLTVL.

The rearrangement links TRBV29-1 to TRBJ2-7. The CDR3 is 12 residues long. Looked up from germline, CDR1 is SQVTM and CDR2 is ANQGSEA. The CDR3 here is CSVEGLTYEQYF.

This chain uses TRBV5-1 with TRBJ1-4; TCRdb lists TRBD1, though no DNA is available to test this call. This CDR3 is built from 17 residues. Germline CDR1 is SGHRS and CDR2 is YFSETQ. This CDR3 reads CASSLGQGAFEYEKLFF.

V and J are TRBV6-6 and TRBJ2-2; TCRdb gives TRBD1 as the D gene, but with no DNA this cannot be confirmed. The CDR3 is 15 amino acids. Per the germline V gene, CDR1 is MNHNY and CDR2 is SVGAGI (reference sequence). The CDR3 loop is CASTSTGYGTGELFF.

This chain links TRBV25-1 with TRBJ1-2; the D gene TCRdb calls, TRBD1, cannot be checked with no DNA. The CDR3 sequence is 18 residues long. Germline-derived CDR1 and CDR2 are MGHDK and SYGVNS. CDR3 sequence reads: CASSAAYRDRGPLDGYTF.

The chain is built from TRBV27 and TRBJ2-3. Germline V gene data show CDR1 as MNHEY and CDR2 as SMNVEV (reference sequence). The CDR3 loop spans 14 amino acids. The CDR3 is CASSLYGGTDTQYF.

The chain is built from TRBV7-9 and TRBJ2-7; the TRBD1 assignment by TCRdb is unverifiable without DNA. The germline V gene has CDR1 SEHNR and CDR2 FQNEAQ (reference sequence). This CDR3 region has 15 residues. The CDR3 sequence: CASSPPDRGGYEQYF.

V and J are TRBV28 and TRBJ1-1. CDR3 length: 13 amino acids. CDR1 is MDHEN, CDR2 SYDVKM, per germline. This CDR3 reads CASSLRLVLEAFF.

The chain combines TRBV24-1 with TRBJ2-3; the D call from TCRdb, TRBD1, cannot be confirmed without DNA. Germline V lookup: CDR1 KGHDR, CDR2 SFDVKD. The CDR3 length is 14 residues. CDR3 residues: CATSGGGMADTQYF.

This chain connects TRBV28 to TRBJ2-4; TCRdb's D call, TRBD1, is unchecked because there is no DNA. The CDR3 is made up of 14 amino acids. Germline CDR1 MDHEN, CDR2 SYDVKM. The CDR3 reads CASSPLGAENIQYF.

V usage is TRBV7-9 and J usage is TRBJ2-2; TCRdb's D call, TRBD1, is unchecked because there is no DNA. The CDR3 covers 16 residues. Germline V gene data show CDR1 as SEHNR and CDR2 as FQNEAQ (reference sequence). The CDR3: CASSSGTASNTGELFF.

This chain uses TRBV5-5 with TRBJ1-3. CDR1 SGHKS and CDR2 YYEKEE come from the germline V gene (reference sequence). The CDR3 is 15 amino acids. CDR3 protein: CASSSSWGSRNTIYF.

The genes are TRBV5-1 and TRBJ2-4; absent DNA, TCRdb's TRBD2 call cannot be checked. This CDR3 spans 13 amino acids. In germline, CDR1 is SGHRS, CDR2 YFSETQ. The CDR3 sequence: CASSLEGENIQYF.

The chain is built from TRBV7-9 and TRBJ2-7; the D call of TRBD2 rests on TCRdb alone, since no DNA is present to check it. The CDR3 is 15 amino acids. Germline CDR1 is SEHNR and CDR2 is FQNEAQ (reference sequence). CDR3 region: CASSLAGLQLYEQYF.

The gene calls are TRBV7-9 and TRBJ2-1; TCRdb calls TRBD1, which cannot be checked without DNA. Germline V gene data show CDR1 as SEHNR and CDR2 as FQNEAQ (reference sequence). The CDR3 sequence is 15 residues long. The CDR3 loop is CASSFIAGRGDEQFF.

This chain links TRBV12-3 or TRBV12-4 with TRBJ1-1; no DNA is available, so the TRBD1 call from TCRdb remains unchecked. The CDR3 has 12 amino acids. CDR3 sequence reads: CASSPGGQGAFF.

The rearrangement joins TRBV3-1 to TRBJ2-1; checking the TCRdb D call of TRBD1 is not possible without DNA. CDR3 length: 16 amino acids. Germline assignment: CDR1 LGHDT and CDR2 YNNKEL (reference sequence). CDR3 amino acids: CASSQAAGGLINEQFF.